The rows below give T cell receptor beta chains drawn from one sample of a study of T cell changes during pregnancy in multiple sclerosis. The table came from immunoSEQ multiplex PCR; TCRdb's copy has only in-frame clones and leaves some out. The sample has about 68,000 clones; about 90% are singletons. The sequencing here drew on peripheral blood, taken in the second trimester of pregnancy. These TCRs come from a female donor with multiple sclerosis, enrolled in a pregnancy study. Both conserved end residues are part of each CDR3. A D gene is named only where the DNA matches it firmly. Rows may omit the clone size; those that give it use once, few, many or a size class.

NA	TRBV4-3	TRBJ1-2	NA	CASSQELGRNYGYTF	TGCGCCAGCAGCCAAGAGTTGGGGCGCAACTATGGCTACACCTTC
TRBD1	TRBV19	TRBJ2-7	NA	CASSIGAGTGAEQYF	TGTGCCAGTAGTATCGGTGCCGGGACAGGGGCCGAGCAGTACTTC
NA	TRBV25-1	TRBJ1-2	NA	CASSRTGINYGYTF	TGTGCCAGCAGCAGAACAGGGATTAACTATGGCTACACCTTC
TRBD1	TRBV7-8	TRBJ1-6	NA	CASSQGDRGTYNSPLHF	TGTGCCAGCAGCCAGGGGGACAGGGGCACCTATAATTCACCCCTCCACTTT
TRBD1	TRBV6-1	TRBJ1-4	once	CASSEAVTGGREKLFF	TGTGCCAGCAGTGAGGCAGTGACAGGGGGCAGGGAAAAACTGTTTTTT
NA	TRBV9	TRBJ2-1	NA	CASSVGTYNEQFF	TGTGCCAGCAGCGTAGGTACATACAATGAGCAGTTCTTC
TRBD1	TRBV7-9	TRBJ1-4	NA	CASRTGANEKLFF	TGTGCCAGCAGGACAGGGGCTAATGAAAAACTGTTTTTT
TRBD2	TRBV7-3	TRBJ2-1	NA	CASSSYSGTYNEQFF	TGTGCCAGCAGCTCCTATAGCGGGACCTACAATGAGCAGTTCTTC
TRBD1	TRBV28	TRBJ1-5	NA	CASSAPGQDNQPQHF	TGTGCCAGCAGTGCCCCCGGACAGGACAATCAGCCCCAGCATTTT
NA	TRBV7-9	TRBJ1-3	NA	CASSAGPSSGNTIYF	TGTGCCAGCAGTGCAGGGCCGAGCTCTGGAAACACCATATATTTT
NA	TRBV5-4	TRBJ1-2	NA	CASSLSGIGGYGYTF	TGTGCCAGCAGCTTGTCAGGGATTGGTGGCTATGGCTACACCTTC
NA	TRBV29-1	TRBJ2-1	NA	CSVPPGLRPNEQFF	TGCAGCGTCCCGCCGGGACTCCGACCCAATGAGCAGTTCTTC
NA	TRBV6-1	TRBJ2-2	NA	CASSPSFVVTGELFF	TGTGCCAGCAGTCCTTCTTTCGTCGTCACCGGGGAGCTGTTTTTT
NA	TRBV7-2	TRBJ2-2	NA	CASSLLAGKAGELFF	TGTGCCAGCAGCTTACTGGCGGGGAAGGCCGGGGAGCTGTTTTTT
TRBD1	TRBV2	TRBJ1-6	NA	CASSDQGDNSPLHF	TGTGCCAGCAGCGATCAGGGGGATAATTCACCCCTCCACTTT
NA	TRBV11-2	TRBJ2-3	NA	CASSLEGLRDTQYF	TGTGCCAGCAGCTTAGAGGGCCTCCGAGATACGCAGTATTTT
NA	TRBV6-1	TRBJ1-1	NA	CASSEEHAPTEAFF	TGTGCCAGCAGTGAAGAGCATGCGCCCACTGAAGCTTTCTTT
NA	TRBV4-3	TRBJ2-4	few	CASSQPGGDIQYF	TGCGCCAGCAGCCAACCCGGGGGTGACATTCAGTACTTC
TRBD2	TRBV7-6	TRBJ2-1	NA	CASSTREASLAGGSPSYNEQFF	TGTGCCAGCAGTACCCGCGAGGCGAGTCTAGCGGGGGGATCCCCCAGTTACAATGAGCAGTTCTTC
NA	TRBV19	TRBJ1-6	NA	CASSMGLWSPLHF	TGTGCCAGTAGTATGGGCCTTTGGTCACCCCTCCACTTT
TRBD1	TRBV7-8	TRBJ2-7	NA	CASSPFPGQGDYEQYF	TGTGCCAGCAGCCCTTTTCCGGGACAGGGAGATTACGAGCAGTACTTC
NA	TRBV4-1	TRBJ2-7	NA	CASSQSAGTFEQYF	TGCGCCAGCAGCCAAAGCGCCGGGACTTTCGAGCAGTACTTC
NA	TRBV10-3	TRBJ2-6	NA	CAISDNSGANVLTF	TGTGCCATCAGTGACAACTCTGGGGCCAACGTCCTGACTTTC
NA	TRBV2	TRBJ1-4	NA	CASSDTRILSEKLFF	TGTGCCAGCAGTGACACCCGGATTCTTAGCGAAAAACTGTTTTTT
NA	TRBV7-2	TRBJ1-1	NA	CASSLAGGNTEAFF	TGTGCCAGCAGCTTAGCGGGGGGTAACACTGAAGCTTTCTTT
TRBD1	TRBV30	TRBJ1-6	once	CAWSLDRGRNSPLHF	TGTGCCTGGAGCCTAGACAGGGGTAGGAATTCACCCCTCCACTTT
NA	TRBV14	TRBJ1-1	NA	CASSQFQGYTEAFF	TGTGCCAGCAGCCAATTTCAGGGGTACACTGAAGCTTTCTTT
NA	TRBV9	TRBJ1-4	NA	CASSARSATNEKLFF	TGTGCCAGCAGCGCCCGCAGTGCAACTAATGAAAAACTGTTTTTT
TRBD1	TRBV27	TRBJ1-2	NA	CASRNAGQGGGYTF	TGTGCCAGCAGGAACGCGGGACAGGGGGGTGGCTACACCTTC
TRBD1	TRBV19	TRBJ2-7	once	CATKPGQGAEQYF	TGTGCCACAAAGCCGGGACAGGGAGCCGAGCAGTACTTC
NA	TRBV6-5	TRBJ1-5	NA	CASSYSNMRDQPQHF	TGTGCCAGCAGTTACTCGAACATGAGGGATCAGCCCCAGCATTTT
TRBD1	TRBV4-3	TRBJ1-5	once	CASSQDWGQGGNQPQHF	TGCGCCAGCAGCCAAGATTGGGGACAGGGTGGCAATCAGCCCCAGCATTTT
TRBD2	TRBV7-9	TRBJ2-5	NA	CASSLGGGGETQYF	TGTGCCAGCAGCTTAGGAGGCGGGGGTGAGACCCAGTACTTC
NA	TRBV19	TRBJ2-5	NA	CASSIGTSRETQYF	TGTGCCAGTAGTATTGGAACTAGCAGGGAGACCCAGTACTTC
TRBD2	TRBV9	TRBJ2-7	NA	CASSVGSGGSYEQYF	TGTGCCAGCAGCGTTGGGAGCGGGGGCTCCTACGAGCAGTACTTC
NA	TRBV15	TRBJ1-1	NA	CATSLGLEPNTEAFF	TGTGCCACCAGCTTGGGACTCGAACCGAACACTGAAGCTTTCTTT
TRBD1	TRBV2	TRBJ1-2	NA	CASSESRTGGYYGYTF	TGTGCCAGCAGTGAATCGAGGACAGGGGGGTACTATGGCTACACCTTC
NA	TRBV25-1	TRBJ1-2	NA	CASSEWGDRYTF	TGTGCCAGCAGTGAATGGGGGGATCGCTACACCTTC
NA	TRBV5-6	TRBJ2-5	NA	CASSLDSPETQYF	TGTGCCAGCAGCTTGGACTCCCCAGAGACCCAGTACTTC
NA	TRBV11-2	TRBJ1-5	NA	CASSLAGRRTQHF	TGTGCCAGCAGCTTAGCGGGGAGGCGGACCCAGCATTTT
NA	TRBV6-5	TRBJ2-7	once	CASSYTISYEQYF	TGTGCCAGCAGTTATACAATCTCCTACGAGCAGTACTTC
TRBD2	TRBV27	TRBJ2-1	NA	CATREGTYNEQFF	TGTGCCACCAGGGAGGGTACCTACAATGAGCAGTTCTTC
NA	TRBV21-1	TRBJ1-2	NA	CASLIRDRERTTTTYNYGYTF	TGTGCCAGCCTAATCCGGGACAGGGAAAGAACTACTACCACCTATAACTATGGCTACACCTTC
TRBD1	TRBV6-4	TRBJ2-1	NA	CASSAEDRYHEQFF	TGTGCCAGCAGTGCAGAGGACAGGTACCATGAGCAGTTCTTC
TRBD2	TRBV13	TRBJ2-5	NA	CASSSEGLAGGQLGETQYF	TGTGCCAGCAGCTCTGAAGGACTAGCGGGGGGGCAGCTAGGAGAGACCCAGTACTTC
NA	TRBV7-3	TRBJ2-1	once	CASSTSTNEQFF	TGTGCCAGCAGCACTAGTACCAATGAGCAGTTCTTC
NA	TRBV6-5	TRBJ2-2	NA	CASTSFRDTGELFF	TGTGCCAGCACCTCTTTCCGGGACACCGGGGAGCTGTTTTTT
TRBD1	TRBV2	TRBJ1-5	NA	CASTGDRDYQPQHF	TGTGCCAGCACAGGGGACAGGGATTATCAGCCCCAGCATTTT
TRBD2	TRBV7-2	TRBJ2-3	NA	CASSHTSGGPRTDTQYF	TGTGCCAGCAGCCATACTAGCGGGGGACCTCGCACAGATACGCAGTATTTT
TRBD1	TRBV7-9	TRBJ2-7	NA	CASSSGTGSYEQYF	TGTGCCAGCAGCTCCGGGACAGGCTCCTACGAGCAGTACTTC
NA	TRBV29-1	TRBJ1-5	NA	CSARGAKNQPQHF	TGCAGCGCTAGAGGAGCAAAGAATCAGCCCCAGCATTTT
NA	TRBV2	TRBJ1-3	NA	CASKAPSNRVPRRRNTIYF	TGTGCCAGCAAGGCTCCCTCTAACAGGGTCCCTAGGCGAAGAAACACCATATATTTT
NA	TRBV18	TRBJ2-7	NA	CASSPPSTYEQYF	TGTGCCAGCTCACCACCGTCCACCTACGAGCAGTACTTC
NA	TRBV7-6	TRBJ1-1	few	CASSLDRDTEAFF	TGTGCCAGCAGCTTAGACCGGGACACTGAAGCTTTCTTT
NA	TRBV11-1	TRBJ2-7	NA	CASSRGEGYEQYF	TGTGCCAGCAGTAGGGGCGAAGGCTACGAGCAGTACTTC